Following are 23 T cell receptor beta chains from one sample sequenced in a study of T cell responses to AZD1222 COVID-19 vaccine. The protocol was immunoSEQ multiplex PCR, while the TCRdb copy is restricted to in-frame clones and leaves out a portion. The data contain around 200,000 clones, approximately 90% of them singletons. The source material was peripheral blood, sampled 28 days after the second AZD1222 dose. The receptors were sampled from an adult who received the AZD1222 COVID-19 vaccine.

The rearrangement links TRBV7-2 to TRBJ2-3; D is perhaps TRBD2 (6 bases). The CDR3 runs to 15 residues. In germline, CDR1 is SGHTA, CDR2 FQGNSA. Deletions cut 5 bases from V and 6 bases from J, with 18 bases between. DNA for the CDR3: TGTGCCAGCAGCCCCGGGACTTCGGGCTGGGATACGCAGTATTTT. Encoded protein: CASSPGTSGWDTQYF.

This chain uses TRBV7-2 with TRBJ2-5, with a possible D match to TRBD2 (6 bases). The germline gives CDR1 SGHTA, CDR2 FQGNSA. V was clipped by 9 bases and J by 2 bases, with 16 bases between them. CDR3 length: 14 residues. The CDR3 loop reads CASGGRAGQETQYF. For the CDR3, the DNA is TGTGCCAGTGGGGGAAGGGCGGGACAAGAGACCCAGTACTTC.

The J gene is TRBJ1-4, the V gene TRBV5-1; D not certain. Germline V gene sequence: CDR1 SGHRS, CDR2 YFSETQ. The CDR3 consists of 16 residues. The V end lost 3 bases, the J end lost 0 bases, and 12 bases lay between the germline ends. The CDR3: CASSSRGKATNEKLFF. The CDR3 DNA sequence: TGCGCCAGCAGCTCTCGAGGGAAGGCAACTAATGAAAAACTGTTTTTT.

The chain combines TRBV28 with TRBJ2-7; TRBD1 is a possible D gene (6 bases). The germline gives CDR1 MDHEN, CDR2 SYDVKM. V was cut by 5 bases and J by 7 bases, with 18 bases left in between. There are 14 residues in the CDR3. This chain's CDR3 is CASSLLVGRGEQYF. CDR3 bases: TGTGCCAGCAGTCTATTGGTGGGTAGGGGGGAGCAGTACTTC.

This clone was picked up one time. This chain links TRBV19 with TRBJ2-5; D is uncertain. Germline V gives CDR1 LNHDA, CDR2 SQIVND (reference sequence). The CDR3 length is 13 residues. V lost 5 bases and J lost 2, with 9 bases in between. CDR3 residues: CASSSQLQETQYF. CDR3 nucleotides: TGTGCCAGTAGTTCCCAACTACAAGAGACCCAGTACTTC.

The chain recombines TRBV28 with TRBJ2-7, with 10 bases that match TRBD2. The CDR3 extends over 14 amino acids. V dropped 6 bases and J dropped 2; count of bases not matched to a gene: 4. CDR1 is MDHEN, CDR2 SYDVKM, per germline. In DNA form, the CDR3 reads TGTGCCAGCAGGCTAGCGGGGGCAGCCTACGAGCAGTACTTC. This encodes CASRLAGAAYEQYF.

This clone was counted a few times. The chain uses TRBV27 and TRBJ2-7; the match to TRBD1 covers 7 bases. This CDR3 is built from 15 residues. With 7 bases clipped from V and 2 bases from J, the junction kept 11 bases outside the gene matches. In germline, CDR1 is MNHEY, CDR2 SMNVEV (reference sequence). CDR3 protein: CASNSPQTGAYEQYF. CDR3 nucleotides: TGTGCCAGCAATTCCCCCCAAACAGGGGCCTACGAGCAGTACTTC.

The rearrangement links TRBV27 to TRBJ1-1, with 12 bases aligning to TRBD1. The CDR3 loop spans 17 amino acids. The germline V gene has CDR1 MNHEY and CDR2 SMNVEV (reference sequence). V lost 1 base to trimming and J lost 3 bases; unmatched junction nucleotides: 6. The CDR3 DNA follows: TGTGCCAGCAGTTTATTTGGGACAGGGGGCCTGGACACTGAAGCTTTCTTT. It specifies CASSLFGTGGLDTEAFF.

The CDR3 coding sequence is TGTGCCAGCAGCTTAGCGAGGCTAGCGGGGCCTTCAGGGGAGCTGTTTTTT. Its translation: CASSLARLAGPSGELFF. V usage is TRBV7-8 and J usage is TRBJ2-2; TRBD2 matches 9 bases. The CDR3 has 17 residues. The junction had 10 bases not matched to a gene; V was cut back by 0 bases and J by 8 bases. Per germline, CDR1 SGHVS and CDR2 FQNEAQ.

This chain joins TRBV7-6 and TRBJ2-3; maybe TRBD2 (6 bases). Germline V CDR1 and CDR2: SGHVS, FNYEAQ. The V end lost 5 bases, the J end lost 4 bases, and 16 bases lay between the germline ends. This CDR3 is built from 15 residues. The CDR3 DNA reads as TGTGCCAGCAGCGTCGGGAGCTCCGTCGCAGATACGCAGTATTTT. It specifies CASSVGSSVADTQYF. The full variable domain, with the rest looked up from reference TRBV7-6 and TRBJ2-3, is GAGVSQSPRYKVTKRGQDVALRCDPISGHVSLYWYRQALGQGPEFLTYFNYEAQQDKSGLPNDRFSAERPEGSISTLTIQRTEQRDSAMYRCASSVGSSVADTQYFGPGTRLTVL.

The rearrangement joins TRBV29-1 to TRBJ1-1; tentative D call: TRBD1 (5 bases). With 3 bases removed from V and 4 bases from J, the gap between germline ends came to 9 bases. This CDR3 has 12 amino acids. Per the germline V gene, CDR1 is SQVTM and CDR2 is ANQGSEA. The CDR3 DNA reads as TGCAGCGTTGAGGGGGGAGGCACTGAAGCTTTCTTT. Translating it yields CSVEGGGTEAFF.

V gene TRBV6-2 or TRBV6-3 combines with J gene TRBJ1-4; D not resolved. Trimming cost V 0 bases and J 15 bases, with 11 bases left between them. The CDR3 runs to 12 residues. CDR1 is MNHEY, CDR2 SVGEGT, per germline. The CDR3 sequence is CASSYSGRMVFF. The DNA for the CDR3 is TGTGCCAGCAGTTACTCGGGCCGGATGGTGTTTTTT.

This clone was found once. The chain uses TRBV23-1 and TRBJ2-6; D is uncertain. TRBV23-1 is an open reading frame, and its role is uncertain. Deletions cut 3 bases from V and 2 bases from J, with 5 bases between. The CDR3 is 14 residues long. As DNA, the CDR3 is TGCGCCAGCAGTCAGGGGACTGGGGCCAACGTCCTGACTTTC. It is translated as CASSQGTGANVLTF.

The rearrangement links TRBV3-1 (or the pseudogene TRBV3-2) to TRBJ2-1; TRBD2 matches at 8 bases. Unmatched junction bases numbered 10, after V lost 7 bases and J lost 2 bases. The germline V gene has CDR1 LGHDT and CDR2 YNNKEL (reference sequence). The CDR3 is made up of 16 amino acids. The CDR3 region is CASTLSAGGPYNEQFF. In DNA form, the CDR3 reads TGTGCCAGCACCTTGAGCGCGGGAGGACCCTACAATGAGCAGTTCTTC.

About this clone: The same CDR3 arises from other DNA sequences in this sample as well. The V gene is TRBV6-2 or TRBV6-3, the J gene TRBJ2-6; D may match TRBD1 or TRBD2 (5 bases each). Germline values: CDR1 MNHEY, CDR2 SVGEGT. V was trimmed by 6 bases and J by 2 bases, leaving 14 bases between them. The CDR3 spans 16 residues. The CDR3 region is CASSYGGAAGANVLTF. In DNA, the CDR3 is TGTGCCAGCAGCTATGGGGGAGCTGCTGGGGCCAACGTCCTGACTTTC.

This rearrangement joins TRBV7-2 to TRBJ2-2; 8 bases fit TRBD2. Germline CDR1 reads SGHTA; CDR2 reads FQGNSA. V lost 1 base to trimming and J lost 6 bases; unmatched junction nucleotides: 10. The CDR3 runs to 17 residues. CDR3 DNA: TGTGCCAGCAGCTTAGTTGCGGGAGGAGGATATCCCGGGGAGCTGTTTTTT. Translating it yields CASSLVAGGGYPGELFF.

The chain combines TRBV5-5 with TRBJ2-3; D gene ambiguous. Trimming took off 0 bases at V and 5 bases at J, with 13 bases between the two ends. CDR3 length: 15 residues. CDR1 and CDR2 (germline): SGHKS, YYEKEE (reference sequence). CDR3 region: CASSLAPTWGDTQYF. The DNA for the CDR3 is TGTGCCAGCAGCTTGGCCCCGACATGGGGAGATACGCAGTATTTT.

V gene TRBV19 combines with J gene TRBJ2-7; TRBD1 matches at 7 bases. Germline V gene data show CDR1 as LNHDA and CDR2 as SQIVND (reference sequence). The CDR3 extends over 14 amino acids. The ends lost 9 bases at V and 2 bases at J; junction bases unmatched: 10. CDR3 amino acids: CASRRDSTPYEQYF. In DNA, the CDR3 is TGTGCCAGCAGAAGGGACAGTACCCCCTACGAGCAGTACTTC.

The V gene is TRBV18, the J gene TRBJ2-4, with TRBD2 identical over 9 bases. CDR1 and CDR2 (germline): KGHSH, LQKENI. The J segment lost 7 bases and the V segment lost 3 bases, leaving 7 bases of the junction unmatched. The CDR3 length is 15 residues. As DNA, the CDR3 is TGTGCCAGCTCACCTAGCGGGAGATCGTGGAACATTCAGTACTTC. Residues: CASSPSGRSWNIQYF.

This chain uses TRBV3-1 (or the pseudogene TRBV3-2) with TRBJ1-2; possibly TRBD1 for D (5 bases). The germline CDR1 and CDR2 sequences are LGHDT and YNNKEL (reference sequence). The CDR3 totals 18 residues. The V end lost 1 base, the J end lost 1 base, and 19 bases lay between the germline ends. In DNA, the CDR3 is TGTGCCAGCAGCCAAGGATTGGAACAGACGAGGGGTAACTATGGCTACACCTTC. The encoded protein is CASSQGLEQTRGNYGYTF.

J is TRBJ1-5 and V is TRBV19; 7 bases align to TRBD1. V gave up 8 bases and J gave up 9 bases; unmatched junction bases: 13. Germline CDR1 and CDR2: LNHDA and SQIVND (reference sequence). The CDR3 loop spans 14 amino acids. The CDR3: CASADRSLRGPQHF. The CDR3 coding sequence is TGTGCCAGTGCGGACAGGTCCCTCAGGGGGCCCCAGCATTTT.

The chain uses TRBV6-4 and TRBJ1-1, with a weak D call TRBD1 (6 bases). The CDR3 sequence is 13 residues long. CDR1 is MRHNA, CDR2 SNTAGT, per germline. V lost 6 bases to trimming and J lost 4 bases, with 12 bases between them. The CDR3 DNA reads TGTGCCAGCAGCCTAGACAGGAGCACTGAAGCTTTCTTT. Its translation is CASSLDRSTEAFF.

J is TRBJ2-1 and V is TRBV19, with 8 bases lining up with TRBD1. CDR3 length: 15 residues. J gave up 0 bases and V 6 bases, and 4 bases lay outside the gene matches. Germline V gene lookup returns CDR1 LNHDA and CDR2 SQIVND (reference sequence). The CDR3 DNA sequence: TGTGCCAGTAGACCGGACAGGGTCTCCTACAATGAGCAGTTCTTC. This encodes CASRPDRVSYNEQFF.